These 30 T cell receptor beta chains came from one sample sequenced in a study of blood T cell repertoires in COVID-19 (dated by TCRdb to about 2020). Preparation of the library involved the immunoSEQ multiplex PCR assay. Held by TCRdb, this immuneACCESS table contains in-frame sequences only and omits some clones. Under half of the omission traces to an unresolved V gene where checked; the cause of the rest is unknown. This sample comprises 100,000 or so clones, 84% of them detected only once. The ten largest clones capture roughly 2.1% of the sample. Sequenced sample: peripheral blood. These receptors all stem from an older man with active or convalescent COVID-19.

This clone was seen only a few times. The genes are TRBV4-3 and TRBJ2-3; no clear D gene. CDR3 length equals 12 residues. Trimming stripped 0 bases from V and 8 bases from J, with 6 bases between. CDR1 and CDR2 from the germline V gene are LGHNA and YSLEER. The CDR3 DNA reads TGCGCCAGCAGCCAAGATTCGGGTACGCAGTATTTT. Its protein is CASSQDSGTQYF.

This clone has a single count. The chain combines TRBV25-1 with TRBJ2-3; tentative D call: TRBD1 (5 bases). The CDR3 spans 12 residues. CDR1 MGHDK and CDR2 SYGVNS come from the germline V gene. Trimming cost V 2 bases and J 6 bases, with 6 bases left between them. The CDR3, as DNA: TGTGCCAGCAGTGAACAGGGCGATACGCAGTATTTT. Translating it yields CASSEQGDTQYF.

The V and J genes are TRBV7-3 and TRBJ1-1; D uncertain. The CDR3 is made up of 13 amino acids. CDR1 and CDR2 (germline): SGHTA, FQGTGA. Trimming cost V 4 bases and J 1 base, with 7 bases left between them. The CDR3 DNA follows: TGTGCCAGCAGCTATGACAAGAACACTGAAGCTTTCTTT. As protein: CASSYDKNTEAFF.

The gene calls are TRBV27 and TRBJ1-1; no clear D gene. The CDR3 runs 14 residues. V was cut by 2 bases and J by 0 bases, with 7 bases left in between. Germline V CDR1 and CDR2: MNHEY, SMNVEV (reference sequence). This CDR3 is CASSLNRLNTEAFF. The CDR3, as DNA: TGTGCCAGCAGTTTAAACAGATTGAACACTGAAGCTTTCTTT.

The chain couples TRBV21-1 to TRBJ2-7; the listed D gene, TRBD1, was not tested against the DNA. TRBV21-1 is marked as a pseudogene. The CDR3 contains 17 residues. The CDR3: CASSKGGNRGFLYEQYF. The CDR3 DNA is TGTGCCAGCAGCAAAGGGGGGAACAGGGGATTCCTCTACGAGCAGTACTTC.

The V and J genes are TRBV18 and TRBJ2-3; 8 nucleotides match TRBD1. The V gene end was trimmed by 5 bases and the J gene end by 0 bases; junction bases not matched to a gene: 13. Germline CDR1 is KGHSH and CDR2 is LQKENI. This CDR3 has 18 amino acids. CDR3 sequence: CASSSVGTGGTSTDTQYF. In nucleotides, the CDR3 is TGTGCCAGCTCATCAGTAGGGACAGGAGGAACCAGCACAGATACGCAGTATTTT. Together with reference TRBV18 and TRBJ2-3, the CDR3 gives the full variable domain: NAGVMQNPRHLVRRRGQEARLRCSPMKGHSHVYWYRQLPEEGLKFMVYLQKENIIDESGMPKERFSAEFPKEGPSILRIQQVVRGDSAAYFCASSSVGTGGTSTDTQYFGPGTRLTVL.

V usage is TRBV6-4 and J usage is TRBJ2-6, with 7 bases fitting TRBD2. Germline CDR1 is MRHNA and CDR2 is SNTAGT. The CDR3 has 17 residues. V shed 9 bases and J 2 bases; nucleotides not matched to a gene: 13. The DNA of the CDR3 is TGTGCCAGTCACGCCGGGGAGGGTGAGACTGGGGCCAACGTCCTGACTTTC. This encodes CASHAGEGETGANVLTF.

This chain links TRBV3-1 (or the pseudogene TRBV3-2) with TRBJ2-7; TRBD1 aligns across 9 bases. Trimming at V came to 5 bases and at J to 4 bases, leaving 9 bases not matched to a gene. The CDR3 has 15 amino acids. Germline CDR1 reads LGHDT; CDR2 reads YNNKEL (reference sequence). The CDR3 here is CASSVRDRAPYEQYF. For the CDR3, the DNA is TGTGCCAGCAGCGTCCGGGACAGGGCCCCTTACGAGCAGTACTTC.

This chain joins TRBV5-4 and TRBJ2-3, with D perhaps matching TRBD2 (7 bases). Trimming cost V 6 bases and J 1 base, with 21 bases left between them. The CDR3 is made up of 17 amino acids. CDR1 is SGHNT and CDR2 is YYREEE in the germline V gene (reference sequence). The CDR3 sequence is CASTPGGFGGRTDTQYF. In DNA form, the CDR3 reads TGTGCCAGCACCCCGGGGGGTTTTGGGGGGCGCACAGATACGCAGTATTTT. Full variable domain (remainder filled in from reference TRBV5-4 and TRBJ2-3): ETGVTQSPTHLIKTRGQQVTLRCSSQSGHNTVSWYQQALGQGPQFIFQYYREEENGRGNFPPRFSGLQFPNYSSELNVNALELDDSALYLCASTPGGFGGRTDTQYFGPGTRLTVL.

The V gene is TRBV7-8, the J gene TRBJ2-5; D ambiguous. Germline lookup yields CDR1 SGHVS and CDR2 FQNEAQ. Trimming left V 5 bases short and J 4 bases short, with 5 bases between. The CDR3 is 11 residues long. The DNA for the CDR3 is TGTGCCAGCAGCACCGGAGAGACCCAGTACTTC. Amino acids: CASSTGETQYF.

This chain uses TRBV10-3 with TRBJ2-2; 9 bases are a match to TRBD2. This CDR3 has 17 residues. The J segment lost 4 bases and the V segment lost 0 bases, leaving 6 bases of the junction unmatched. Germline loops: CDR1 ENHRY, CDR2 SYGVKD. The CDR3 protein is CAISESATSGLTGELFF. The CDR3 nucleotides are TGTGCCATCAGTGAGTCAGCGACTAGCGGACTCACCGGGGAGCTGTTTTTT.

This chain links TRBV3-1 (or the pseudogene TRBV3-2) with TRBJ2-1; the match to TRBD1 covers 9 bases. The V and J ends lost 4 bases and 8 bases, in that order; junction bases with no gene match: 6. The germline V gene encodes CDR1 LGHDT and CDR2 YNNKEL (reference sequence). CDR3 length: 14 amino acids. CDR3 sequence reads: CASSRQGGNDEQFF. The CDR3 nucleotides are TGTGCCAGCAGCCGACAGGGGGGTAACGATGAGCAGTTCTTC.

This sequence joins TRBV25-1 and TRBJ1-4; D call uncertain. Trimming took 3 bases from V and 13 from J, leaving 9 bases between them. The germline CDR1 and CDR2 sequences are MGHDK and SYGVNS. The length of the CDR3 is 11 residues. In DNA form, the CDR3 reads TGTGCCAGCAGTGAGGAGTTGAGACTGTTTTTT. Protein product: CASSEELRLFF.

The CDR3 DNA follows: TGCGCCAGCAGTCATGACAGGGGAGAGAGCGCTTTCTTT. This encodes CASSHDRGESAFF. V is TRBV23-1 and J is TRBJ1-1, with 8 bases matching TRBD1. TRBV23-1 is an open reading frame, and its role is uncertain. The CDR3 contains 13 residues. Germline trimming cut 3 bases from V and 11 bases from J; bases unmatched to any gene: 8.

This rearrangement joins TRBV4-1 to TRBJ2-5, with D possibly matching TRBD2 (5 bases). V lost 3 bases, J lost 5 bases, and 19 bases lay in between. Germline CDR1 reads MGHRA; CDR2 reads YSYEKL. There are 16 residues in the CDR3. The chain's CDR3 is CASSQRFGLGGETQYF. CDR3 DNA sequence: TGCGCCAGCAGCCAGCGCTTTGGATTGGGCGGGGAGACCCAGTACTTC.

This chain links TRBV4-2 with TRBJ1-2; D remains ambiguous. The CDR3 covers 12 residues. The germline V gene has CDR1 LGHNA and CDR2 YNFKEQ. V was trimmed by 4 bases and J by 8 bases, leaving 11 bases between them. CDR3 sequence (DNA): TGTGCCAGCAGCCCCGGTAGGAGCGGCTACACCTTC. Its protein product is CASSPGRSGYTF.

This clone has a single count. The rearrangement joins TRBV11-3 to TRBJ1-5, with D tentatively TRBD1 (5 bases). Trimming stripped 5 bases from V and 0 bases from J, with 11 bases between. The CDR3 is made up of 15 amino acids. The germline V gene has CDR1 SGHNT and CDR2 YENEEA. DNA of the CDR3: TGTGCCAGCAGCGTCGCGGGGGGTAGCAATCAGCCCCAGCATTTT. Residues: CASSVAGGSNQPQHF.

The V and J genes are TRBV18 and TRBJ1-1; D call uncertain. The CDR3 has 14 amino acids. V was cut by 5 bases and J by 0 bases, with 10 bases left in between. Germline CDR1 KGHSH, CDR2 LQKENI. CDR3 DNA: TGTGCCAGCTCATCATATAGCCTGAACACTGAAGCTTTCTTT. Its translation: CASSSYSLNTEAFF. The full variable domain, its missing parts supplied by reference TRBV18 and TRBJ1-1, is NAGVMQNPRHLVRRRGQEARLRCSPMKGHSHVYWYRQLPEEGLKFMVYLQKENIIDESGMPKERFSAEFPKEGPSILRIQQVVRGDSAAYFCASSSYSLNTEAFFGQGTRLTVV.

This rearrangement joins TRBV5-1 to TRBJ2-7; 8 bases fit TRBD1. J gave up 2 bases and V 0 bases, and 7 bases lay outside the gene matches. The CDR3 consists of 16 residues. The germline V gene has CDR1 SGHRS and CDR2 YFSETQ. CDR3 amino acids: CASSLEGPGGAYEQYF. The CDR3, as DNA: TGCGCCAGCAGCTTGGAAGGTCCAGGGGGCGCCTACGAGCAGTACTTC.

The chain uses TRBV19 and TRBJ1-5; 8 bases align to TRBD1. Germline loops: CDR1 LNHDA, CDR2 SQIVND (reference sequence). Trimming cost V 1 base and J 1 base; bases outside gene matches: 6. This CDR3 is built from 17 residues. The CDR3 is CASSIGGTGRSNQPQHF. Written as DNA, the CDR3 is TGTGCCAGTAGTATAGGGGGGACAGGACGGAGCAATCAGCCCCAGCATTTT.

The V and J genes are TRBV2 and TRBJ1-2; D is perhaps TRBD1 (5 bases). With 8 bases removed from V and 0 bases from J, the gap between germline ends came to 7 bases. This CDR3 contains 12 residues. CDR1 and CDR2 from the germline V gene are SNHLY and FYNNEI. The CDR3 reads CASGDSNYGYTF. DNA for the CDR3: TGTGCCAGCGGGGACTCTAACTATGGCTACACCTTC.

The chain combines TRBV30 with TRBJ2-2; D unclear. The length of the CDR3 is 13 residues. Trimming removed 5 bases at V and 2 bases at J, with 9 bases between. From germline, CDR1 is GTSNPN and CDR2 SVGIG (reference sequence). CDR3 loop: CAWGRTNTGELFF. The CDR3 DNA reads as TGTGCCTGGGGACGCACTAACACCGGGGAGCTGTTTTTT. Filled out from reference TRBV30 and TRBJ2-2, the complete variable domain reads SQTIHQWPATLVQPVGSPLSLECTVEGTSNPNLYWYRQAAGRGLQLLFYSVGIGQISSEVPQNLSASRPQDRQFILSSKKLLLSDSGFYLCAWGRTNTGELFFGEGSRLTVL.

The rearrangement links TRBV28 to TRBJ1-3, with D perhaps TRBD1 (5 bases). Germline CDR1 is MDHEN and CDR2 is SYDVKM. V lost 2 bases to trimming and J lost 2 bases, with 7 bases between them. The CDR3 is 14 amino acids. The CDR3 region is CASSLTGAGNTIYF. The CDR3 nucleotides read TGTGCCAGCAGTTTAACGGGGGCTGGAAACACCATATATTTT.

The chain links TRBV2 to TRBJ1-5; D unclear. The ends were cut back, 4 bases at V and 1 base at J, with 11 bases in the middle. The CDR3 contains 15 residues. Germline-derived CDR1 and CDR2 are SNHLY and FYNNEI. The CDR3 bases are TGTGCCAGCAGTGTGATCGGCGGCAGCAATCAGCCCCAGCATTTT. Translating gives CASSVIGGSNQPQHF.

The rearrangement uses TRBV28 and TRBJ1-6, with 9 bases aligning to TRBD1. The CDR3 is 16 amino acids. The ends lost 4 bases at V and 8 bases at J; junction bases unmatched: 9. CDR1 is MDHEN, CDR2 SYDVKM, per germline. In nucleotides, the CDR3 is TGTGCCAGCAGTTCCCCCGGGACAGGGAATGATTCACCCCTCCACTTT. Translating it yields CASSSPGTGNDSPLHF.

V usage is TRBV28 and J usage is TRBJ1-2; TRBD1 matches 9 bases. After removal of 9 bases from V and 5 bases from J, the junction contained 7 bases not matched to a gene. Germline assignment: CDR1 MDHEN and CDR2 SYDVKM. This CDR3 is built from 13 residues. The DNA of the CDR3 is TGTGCCAGTATCACAGGGGGCGAGTATGGCTACACCTTC. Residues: CASITGGEYGYTF.

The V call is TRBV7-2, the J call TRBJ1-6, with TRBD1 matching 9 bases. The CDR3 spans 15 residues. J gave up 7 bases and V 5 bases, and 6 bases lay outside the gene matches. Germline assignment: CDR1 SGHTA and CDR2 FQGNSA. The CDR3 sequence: CASSPGQGGNSPLHF. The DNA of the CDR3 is TGTGCCAGCAGCCCGGGACAGGGTGGGAATTCACCCCTCCACTTT.

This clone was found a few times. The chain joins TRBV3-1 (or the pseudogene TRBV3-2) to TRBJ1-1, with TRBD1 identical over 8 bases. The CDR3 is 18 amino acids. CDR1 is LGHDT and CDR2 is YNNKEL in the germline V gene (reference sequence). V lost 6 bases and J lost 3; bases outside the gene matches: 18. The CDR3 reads CASSPIIGSGGPHTEAFF. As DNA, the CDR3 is TGTGCCAGCAGTCCGATCATAGGGTCAGGGGGCCCCCACACTGAAGCTTTCTTT.

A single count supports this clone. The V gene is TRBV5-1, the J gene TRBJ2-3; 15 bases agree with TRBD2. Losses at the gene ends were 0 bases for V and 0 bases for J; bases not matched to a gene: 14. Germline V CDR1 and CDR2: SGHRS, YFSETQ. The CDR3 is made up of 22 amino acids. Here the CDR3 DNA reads TGCGCCAGCAGCTTGGGGATCCCGGGACTAGCGGGGGGAACCCTTAGCACAGATACGCAGTATTTT. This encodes CASSLGIPGLAGGTLSTDTQYF.

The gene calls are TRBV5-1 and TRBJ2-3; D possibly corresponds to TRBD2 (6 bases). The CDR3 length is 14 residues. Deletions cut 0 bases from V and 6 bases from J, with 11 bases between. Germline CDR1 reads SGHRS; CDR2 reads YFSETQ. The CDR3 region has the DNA TGCGCCAGCAGCTTGGTTCCGGGGGAGGATACGCAGTATTTT. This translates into CASSLVPGEDTQYF.